Sequencing of this T cell receptor (beta chain) was carried out in a study of response to subunit inactivated influenza vaccine. Study results and limitations: Researchers suggested that each seasonal influenza vaccination recruits few new T cells.

Note on this clonotype: Its specificity is not known.

The CDR3 extends over 15 amino acids. Germline V gene data show CDR1 as SQVTM and CDR2 as ANQGSEA. Losses at the gene ends were 3 bases for V and 3 bases for J; bases not matched to a gene: 7. In TCRdb, the RT-PCR reads were re-called with MiXCR into one record per CDR3 protein. The table records approximately 700,000 distinct CDR3 sequences, roughly 14% of them present only once. The J gene is TRBJ2-1, the V gene TRBV29-1; 8 bases are a match to TRBD2. This receptor was taken from a man aged 50 to 59 who received an inactivated influenza vaccine. Sample: PBMCs from blood, taken 14 days before vaccination. CDR3 in DNA: TGCAGCGTTGAGGCGACTAGCGTAAACTACAATGAGCAGTTCTTC. Residues: CSVEATSVNYNEQFF.